Listed here are 25 T cell receptor beta chains from one sample, sequenced in a study of post-analysis software for immune sequencing data. Notes on the study in general: Higher frequency in patients than in controls was seen for five TRBV segments, with TRBV5-6, TRBV5-1 and TRBV20-1 among them.

The antigens of these receptors remain unknown. cDNA libraries for TCR beta contained unique molecular identifiers. Using its own MiXCR run on the PCR reads, TCRdb lists one record per CDR3 protein. The sample has approximately 730,000 distinct CDR3 sequences, about 32% seen once. The specimen was blood. The receptors originated from a girl aged 5-17 years with multiple sclerosis.

This clonotype was observed at least ten times. The V call is TRBV7-2, the J call TRBJ2-5; D is possibly TRBD2 (5 bases). Germline V gives CDR1 SGHTA, CDR2 FQGNSA. Trimming pared 3 bases from V and 4 bases from J, leaving 9 bases between. The CDR3 has 13 amino acids. DNA of the CDR3: TGTGCCAGCAGCTTTTCCGCGGGAGAGACCCAGTACTTC. Amino acid sequence: CASSFSAGETQYF.

To note about this clonotype: Its ends do not fully match the called genes, so a read error is possible. The chain joins TRBV28 to TRBJ1-1; D gene uncertain. CDR3 length equals 14 residues. CDR1 is MDHEN and CDR2 is SYDVKM in the germline V gene. CDR3 in amino acids: CATQRWLGDTETFF. The CDR3 nucleotides are TGTGCCACCCAGCGATGGCTCGGTGACACTGAAACTTTCTTT.

The chain carries TRBV28 and TRBJ1-4, with 11 bases fitting TRBD1. Germline-derived CDR1 and CDR2 are MDHEN and SYDVKM. The CDR3 is made up of 16 amino acids. The trim removed 5 bases at V and 7 bases at J, leaving 9 bases unmatched. Here the CDR3 reads CASSPWTGGGAEKLFF. The CDR3 nucleotides are TGTGCCAGCAGTCCGTGGACAGGGGGCGGTGCTGAAAAACTGTTTTTT.

The chain links TRBV14 to TRBJ2-7, with D hard to call. From germline, CDR1 is SGHDN and CDR2 FVKESK. CDR3 size: 15 residues. The ends were cut back, 2 bases at V and 6 bases at J, with 17 bases in the middle. The CDR3 protein is CASSQQLDGVREQYF. Written as DNA, the CDR3 is TGTGCCAGCAGCCAACAACTGGACGGTGTACGCGAGCAGTACTTC.

To note about this clonotype: A read error is possible here, since a much larger clone lies one base away. V is TRBV10-3 and J is TRBJ2-1; unclear D gene. This CDR3 region has 15 residues. CDR1 ENHRY and CDR2 SYGVKD come from the germline V gene. V lost 2 bases and J lost 6, with 14 bases in between. The CDR3 here is CAISEPLGRVNEQFF. Written as DNA, the CDR3 is TGTGCCATCAGTGAGCCCCTTGGTCGGGTCAATGAGCAGTTCTTC.

This clonotype was counted a few times. The chain carries TRBV5-1 and TRBJ2-4, with TRBD2 matching 10 bases. V was clipped by 4 bases and J by 13 bases; unmatched bases: 20. The CDR3 runs to 17 residues. CDR1 is SGHRS and CDR2 is YFSETQ in the germline V gene. The CDR3 DNA follows: TGCGCCAGCAGCCTATCCGTACTAGCGGGGAACGACCGTGAGCAGTACTTC. This codes for CASSLSVLAGNDREQYF.

The gene calls are TRBV7-9 and TRBJ1-5; D not resolved. Trimming removed 7 bases from V and 5 bases from J, with 9 bases in between. Germline CDR1 SEHNR, CDR2 FQNEAQ (reference sequence). This CDR3 spans 12 amino acids. CDR3 sequence (DNA): TGTGCCAGCACCATCGGGGATCAGCCCCAGCATTTT. It is translated as CASTIGDQPQHF.

This clonotype turned up a few times. The gene calls are TRBV28 and TRBJ2-4, with TRBD1 identical over 9 bases. There are 19 residues in the CDR3. The germline CDR1 and CDR2 sequences are MDHEN and SYDVKM. Germline trimming cut 8 bases from V and 1 base from J; bases unmatched to any gene: 18. The CDR3 spells CASGRPGQGTLAAKNIQYF. The CDR3 nucleotides are TGTGCCAGCGGAAGACCGGGACAGGGTACCTTAGCGGCCAAAAACATTCAGTACTTC.

This clonotype has ten or more counts. The rearrangement links TRBV15 to TRBJ2-5, with D tentatively TRBD1 (5 bases). This CDR3 contains 15 residues. The germline CDR1 and CDR2 sequences are LNHNV and YYDKDF (reference sequence). Trimming pared 1 base from V and 2 bases from J, leaving 11 bases between. DNA for the CDR3: TGTGCCACCAGCAGAGCTGGGGCATTTCAAGAGACCCAGTACTTC. This translates into CATSRAGAFQETQYF.

This chain joins TRBV19 and TRBJ2-1, with 9 bases fitting TRBD1. The CDR3 runs 15 residues. Germline lookup yields CDR1 LNHDA and CDR2 SQIVND (reference sequence). Unmatched junction bases numbered 8, after V lost 1 base and J lost 10 bases. CDR3 sequence reads: CASSIGQGGGGEQFF. In DNA, the CDR3 is TGTGCCAGTAGTATAGGACAGGGGGGCGGCGGGGAGCAGTTCTTC.

This clonotype was seen ten or more times. The rearrangement uses TRBV29-1 and TRBJ2-7; D not resolved. CDR3 length equals 11 residues. Per germline, CDR1 SQVTM and CDR2 ANQGSEA. The V end lost 4 bases, the J end lost 5 bases, and 9 bases lay between the germline ends. The CDR3: CSVVKSHEQYF. Written as DNA, the CDR3 is TGCAGCGTTGTCAAATCCCACGAGCAGTACTTC.

The chain couples TRBV10-1 to TRBJ2-3; D perhaps matches TRBD2 (6 bases). This CDR3 contains 16 residues. The germline gives CDR1 WNHNN, CDR2 SYGVQD (reference sequence). Trimming cost V 5 bases and J 1 base, with 16 bases left between them. CDR3 residues: CASSRRAGSGTDTQYF. CDR3 bases: TGCGCCAGCAGTCGACGAGCCGGGAGTGGCACAGATACGCAGTATTTT.

The chain recombines TRBV5-1 with TRBJ2-3; 11 positions agree with TRBD2. Unmatched junction bases numbered 11, after V lost 8 bases and J lost 6 bases. CDR3 length: 15 residues. Germline CDR1 reads SGHRS; CDR2 reads YFSETQ. The CDR3 region is CASTVAGGRSDTQYF. CDR3 nucleotides: TGCGCCAGTACAGTAGCGGGGGGGAGGTCGGATACGCAGTATTTT.

In this sample, this clonotype turned up a few times. The genes are TRBV7-2 and TRBJ1-2; unclear D gene. This CDR3 is 13 amino acids long. The germline gives CDR1 SGHTA, CDR2 FQGNSA. The V gene lost 4 bases and the J gene lost 8 bases, with 14 bases spanning the gap. CDR3 in amino acids: CASSSGPLGGYTF. In DNA form, the CDR3 reads TGTGCCAGCAGCTCGGGCCCCTTGGGGGGCTACACCTTC.

This clonotype was seen only a few times. Here the CDR3 reads CASSSGTLGEKLFF. The CDR3 nucleotides are TGTGCCAGCAGCTCCGGGACGCTCGGTGAAAAACTGTTTTTT. The chain uses TRBV6-5 and TRBJ1-4; D may be TRBD1 (5 bases). The germline V and J ends were trimmed by 6 bases and 7 bases, with 15 bases remaining between them. The germline gives CDR1 MNHEY, CDR2 SVGAGI. CDR3 size: 14 residues.

This chain links TRBV14 with TRBJ1-6; no clear D. There are 17 residues in the CDR3. Germline V gene lookup returns CDR1 SGHDN and CDR2 FVKESK. Trimming shortened V by 4 bases and J by 2 bases, and 15 bases separated the two germline ends. This CDR3 reads CASSPPAHRTYNSPLHF. For the CDR3, the DNA is TGTGCCAGCAGCCCCCCGGCCCACCGAACCTATAATTCACCCCTCCACTTT.

This clonotype has only a few counts. The V and J genes are TRBV20-1 and TRBJ2-7; D gene uncertain. Trimming cost V 0 bases and J 6 bases, with 15 bases left between them. This CDR3 spans 14 amino acids. The germline gives CDR1 DFQATT, CDR2 SNEGSKA (reference sequence). The CDR3 DNA reads TGCAGTGCTAGAGAGATTCCAGGAACGGGCGAGCAGTACTTC. It is translated as CSAREIPGTGEQYF.

This clonotype showed up just once. The rearrangement uses TRBV28 and TRBJ1-4, with D maybe TRBD1 (6 bases). V lost 5 bases to trimming and J lost 10 bases, with 14 bases between them. The V gene's germline CDR1 is MDHEN and CDR2 SYDVKM. The CDR3 is 13 amino acids. CDR3 DNA sequence: TGTGCCAGCAGTCCGGACAGTACGGCAAAACTGTTTTTT. It specifies CASSPDSTAKLFF.

The chain uses TRBV20-1 and TRBJ1-6; the D is unclear. Looked up from germline, CDR1 is DFQATT and CDR2 is SNEGSKA (reference sequence). Trimming stripped 5 bases from V and 7 bases from J, with 15 bases between. The CDR3 spans 14 residues. The CDR3, as DNA: TGCAGTGCTCCCCCGGTGGGAGGCAATTCACCCCTCCACTTT. As protein: CSAPPVGGNSPLHF.

This clonotype appeared a few times. The CDR3 region has the DNA TGTGCCACCACTCCGATTTTAGAGGGCTTGGGAGAGACCCAGTACTTC. Translated, it gives CATTPILEGLGETQYF. The chain couples TRBV15 to TRBJ2-5, with TRBD2 as a possible D gene (5 bases). CDR1 is LNHNV, CDR2 YYDKDF, per germline (reference sequence). The ends were cut back, 7 bases at V and 4 bases at J, with 22 bases in the middle. The CDR3 is made up of 16 amino acids.

The V call is TRBV29-1, the J call TRBJ2-1; D is uncertain. The CDR3 is 14 amino acids. CDR1 SQVTM and CDR2 ANQGSEA come from the germline V gene. V was trimmed by 6 bases and J by 5 bases, leaving 17 bases between them. The CDR3 region is CSVSLLRSNNEQFF. The CDR3, as DNA: TGCAGCGTGAGCCTTCTTAGATCTAACAATGAGCAGTTCTTC.

The chain carries TRBV20-1 and TRBJ2-5; 9 bases agree with TRBD2. The V gene end was trimmed by 1 base and the J gene end by 11 bases; junction bases not matched to a gene: 17. This CDR3 comprises 16 residues. Germline V gives CDR1 DFQATT, CDR2 SNEGSKA (reference sequence). CDR3 DNA: TGCAGTGCTAGAGCGGCCCTAGCGGGGAAGCCCAATGAGCAGTACTTC. This encodes CSARAALAGKPNEQYF.

This clonotype was found a few times. The chain has TRBV20-1 and TRBJ2-5, with D possibly being TRBD2 (6 bases). The ends were cut back, 8 bases at V and 5 bases at J, with 21 bases in the middle. There are 14 residues in the CDR3. Per the germline V gene, CDR1 is DFQATT and CDR2 is SNEGSKA (reference sequence). CDR3 DNA: TGCAGTCCTCAACCGGGGGTCCTGGGCGAGACCCAGTACTTC. Translated, it gives CSPQPGVLGETQYF.

In this sample, this clonotype turned up a few times. The rearrangement uses TRBV20-1 and TRBJ2-7; 10 nucleotides match TRBD2. The CDR3 loop spans 16 amino acids. V shed 4 bases and J 3 bases; nucleotides not matched to a gene: 12. CDR1 is DFQATT, CDR2 SNEGSKA, per germline (reference sequence). CDR3 protein: CSATSTSGTLYYEQYF. The DNA of the CDR3 is TGCAGTGCTACGTCCACTAGCGGGACTCTTTACTACGAGCAGTACTTC.

On this clonotype itself: The junction does not match germline at one end; this may be a read error. This chain links TRBV15 with TRBJ2-5, with 7 nucleotides matching TRBD1. The germline gives CDR1 LNHNV, CDR2 YYDKDF (reference sequence). This CDR3 has 13 residues. CDR3 DNA sequence: TGTGCCACCAGCAGGGAACAGGGGAGTGGGCAGGACTTC. It yields the protein CATSREQGSGQDF.